This T cell receptor beta chain came from a study of vaccination effects on CD4 cells after COVID-19. Regarding the study as a whole: Cross-reactivity toward common cold coronaviruses was confined to only 1 of 255 vaccine-induced clones in healthy vaccinees. In the late period after vaccination, infection- and vaccine-induced clones contracted markedly.

Pools of viral peptides were used by the ViraFEST assay to expand antigen-specific CD4+ T cells ahead of sequencing. Following 10 days of culture, CD4+ T cells were isolated. Nucleocapsid antibody tests were negative, and the vaccine recipients had no prior SARS-CoV-2 infection. For each well, 1.9 million or so PBMC were cultured with roughly 11 IU/ml IL-2 and around 9.1 ug/ml peptides. Comments on this clone: No antigen is known for it.

Germline V lookup: CDR1 SGHTA, CDR2 FQGTGA. The CDR3 totals 13 residues. V lost 1 base and J lost 5, with 5 bases in between. Only in-frame clones appear in the TCRdb table, and some are missing; sequencing was by immunoSEQ multiplex PCR. In the table there are around 63,000 clones, around 75% of which are singletons. The genes are TRBV7-3 and TRBJ2-2, with no clear D. This specimen was CD4+ T cells from PBMCs cultured with HCoV-OC43 spike peptides, taken before COVID-19 vaccination. Subset described: HCoV-OC43 spike overlapping peptide pool stimulation. The receptor comes from a human donor who received a COVID-19 vaccine. The CDR3 loop reads CASSLIETGELFF. As DNA, the CDR3 is TGTGCCAGCAGCTTAATTGAGACCGGGGAGCTGTTTTTT.